The rows below give T cell receptor beta chains drawn from one sample of a study of metastatic and nonmetastatic thyroid tumors. TCRdb reprocessed the PCR reads via MiXCR. The sample lists 40,000 to 45,000 clones, 15% to 20% seen once, with less than 4.5% in the top ten. The sample comprised blood. These receptors were collected from a female donor with papillary thyroid cancer or a benign thyroid nodule (not recorded which). Some clones in this sample may be carry-over from other donors' samples. Both conserved end residues are part of each CDR3. The D gene is left open where the match is weak. Clone sizes are given selectively: once, few, many, or a class where the clone is expanded.

>TRBJ2-6|TRBV20-1|many|NA
TGCAGTGCTAGAGATCCCCAGAACTCTGGGGCCAACGTCCTGACTTTC
CSARDPQNSGANVLTF
>TRBJ2-2|TRBV2|many|TRBD1
TGTGCCAGCAAAACAGGGGGCACCGGGGAGCTGTTTTTT
CASKTGGTGELFF
>TRBJ1-2|TRBV18|NA|NA
TGTGCCAGCTCACCACCCACCATGTTTGGTCAACGCTATGGCTACACCTTC
CASSPPTMFGQRYGYTF
>TRBJ1-1|TRBV30|many|NA
TGTGCCTGGAACGGTAGGGCCGCCGGCGGCACTGAAGCTTTCTTT
CAWNGRAAGGTEAFF
>TRBJ2-7|TRBV6-1|many|NA
TGTGCCAGCAGGATCAGTTTAAGGGACTCCGGCGGGGCCGAGCAGTACTTC
CASRISLRDSGGAEQYF
>TRBJ1-2|TRBV7-6|medium-sized|NA
TGTGCCAGCAGCTTAGCGGCAGGGCGAGGCTACACCTTC
CASSLAAGRGYTF
>TRBJ1-2|TRBV28|few|NA
TGTGCCAGCGAAAAGGGGGATCACTATGGCTACACCTTC
CASEKGDHYGYTF
>TRBJ1-2|TRBV27|many|NA
TGTGCCAGCAGCCAGTCCCCCATTTGGGGGAGCTACACCTTC
CASSQSPIWGSYTF
>TRBJ1-2|TRBV10-3|many|TRBD1
TGTGCCATCAGTGAGAACGGCAGGGGGCTAGCTGGCTACACCTTC
CAISENGRGLAGYTF
>TRBJ2-2|TRBV6-4|medium-sized|TRBD2
TGTGCCAGCAGTGACTCGGGACTAAACACCGGGGAGCTGTTTTTT
CASSDSGLNTGELFF
>TRBJ2-1|TRBV5-6|many|NA
TGTGCCAGCAGCCGCTCAAGGGTAGGTAGCGGGACAGGCAATGAGCAGTTCTTC
CASSRSRVGSGTGNEQFF
>TRBJ2-7|TRBV19|medium-sized|NA
TGTGCCAGTAGTATAGGAGCGAGAGGGGGAAGCGAGCAGTACTTC
CASSIGARGGSEQYF
>TRBJ2-5|TRBV19|many|NA
TGTGCCAGTAGTATGGGGCGGACCGGAGAGACCCAGTACTTC
CASSMGRTGETQYF
>TRBJ2-7|TRBV18|NA|TRBD2
TGTGCCAGCTCACCTCCGACTAGCGGAACGTATCTCGAGCAGTACTTC
CASSPPTSGTYLEQYF
>TRBJ1-1|TRBV18|many|TRBD1
TGTGCCAGCTCACCGGGACAGCTTGAAGCTTTCTTT
CASSPGQLEAFF
>TRBJ2-1|TRBV27|many|TRBD2
TGTGCCAGCAGTTTTTCCGCGAGCGGGGCCTACTACAATGAGCAGTTCTTC
CASSFSASGAYYNEQFF
>TRBJ2-2|TRBV11-2|NA|NA
TGTGCCAGCAGCTTAGGGACGGGAGAAACCGGGGAGCTGTTTTTT
CASSLGTGETGELFF
>TRBJ1-4|TRBV5-6|many|TRBD1
TGTGCCAGCAGCGCCGATCCGGGACAGGGGGCAGAAAAACTGTTTTTT
CASSADPGQGAEKLFF
>TRBJ1-1|TRBV4-1|NA|NA
TGCGCCAGCAGCCAAGACCCCACGAGCCCATGGGAAGCTTTCTTT
CASSQDPTSPWEAFF
>TRBJ1-2|TRBV28|NA|TRBD1
TGTGCCACCAGAACACAGGGGGCGGGCTATGGCTACACCTTC
CATRTQGAGYGYTF
>TRBJ2-7|TRBV13|many|NA
TGTGCCAGCAGCTTAGGCCGTGCCGAGCAGTACTTC
CASSLGRAEQYF
>TRBJ2-7|TRBV20-1|many|NA
TGCAGTGCTAGGGTCCTTAGCGGTACAGAGCAGTACTTC
CSARVLSGTEQYF
>TRBJ2-1|TRBV6-6|many|TRBD2
TGTGCCAGCAGTTACTCGCCTAGCGGGAACTCCTACAATGAGCAGTTCTTC
CASSYSPSGNSYNEQFF
>TRBJ2-7|TRBV6-1|medium-sized|NA
TGTGCCAGCAGTGAACAGGGATTTTCCTACGAGCAGTACTTC
CASSEQGFSYEQYF
>TRBJ2-5|TRBV19|many|NA
TGTGCCAGTAGTGTCGAGATCTACCAAGAGACCCAGTACTTC
CASSVEIYQETQYF
>TRBJ1-5|TRBV11-2|NA|TRBD1
TGTGCCAGCAGCTTAGGGGGACAGGGGGCTAATCAGCCCCAGCATTTT
CASSLGGQGANQPQHF
>TRBJ1-2|TRBV19|many|NA
TGTGCCAGTAGTATTGACTACAGTTCGGGTGGCTACACCTTC
CASSIDYSSGGYTF
>TRBJ1-1|TRBV20-1|many|NA
TGCAGTGCTAGAGAGGTGACGGGGGTCCGTGCTGAAGCTTTCTTT
CSAREVTGVRAEAFF
>TRBJ1-5|TRBV6-1|NA|TRBD1
TGTGCCAGCAGACTACAGGGGAGCAATCAGCCCCAGCATTTT
CASRLQGSNQPQHF
>TRBJ2-2|TRBV28|few|NA
TGTGCCAGCAGGTTGGGGGAGCTGTTTTTT
CASRLGELFF
>TRBJ1-2|TRBV28|few|NA
TGTGCCACCTGGGCGCGGGTTGTAGGCTACACCTTC
CATWARVVGYTF
>TRBJ1-1|TRBV7-2|many|TRBD1
TGTGCCAGCAGCTTAAATTACAGGGGGATCACTGAAGCTTTCTTT
CASSLNYRGITEAFF
>TRBJ1-6|TRBV6-1|NA|NA
TGTGCCAACAGTGCGGTGATCGCATATAACTCACCCCTCCACTTT
CANSAVIAYNSPLHF
>TRBJ2-1|TRBV11-3|many|TRBD1
TGTGCCAGCAGCGCAGAGGGACAGGGAATCGGCAATGAGCAGTTCTTC
CASSAEGQGIGNEQFF
>TRBJ2-1|TRBV6-2/TRBV6-3|many|TRBD2
TGTGCCAGCAGTTACTATTATCCGGGACTAGCGGGGGGGAGCTCCTACAATGAGCAGTTCTTC
CASSYYYPGLAGGSSYNEQFF
>TRBJ1-1|TRBV10-1|few|NA
TGCGCCAGCAGTGAGTCGGGGAAAGGGGGTGAAGCTTTCTTT
CASSESGKGGEAFF
>TRBJ2-3|TRBV6-4|many|NA
TGTGCCAGCAGTGACGGCTTAGCAGGCGATACGCAGTATTTT
CASSDGLAGDTQYF
>TRBJ2-2|TRBV6-1|many|NA
TGTGCCAGCAGTGATACGAACACCGGGGAGCTGTTTTTT
CASSDTNTGELFF
>TRBJ2-7|TRBV6-1|medium-sized|NA
TGTGCCAGCAGTGAAGGAGGGCCGTACGAGCAGTACTTC
CASSEGGPYEQYF
>TRBJ1-4|TRBV3-1|NA|TRBD1
TGTGCCAGCAGTCCCCGACCGACAGGGGTAGTCGAAAAACTGTTTTTT
CASSPRPTGVVEKLFF
>TRBJ2-7|TRBV14|many|NA
TGTGCCAGCAGCCAAGGGTTAATCGGACATCGCGAATCCTACGAGCAGTACTTC
CASSQGLIGHRESYEQYF
>TRBJ1-2|TRBV27|few|NA
TGTGCCAGCAGCCGGGTAGGCTATGGATACACATTC
CASSRVGYGYTF